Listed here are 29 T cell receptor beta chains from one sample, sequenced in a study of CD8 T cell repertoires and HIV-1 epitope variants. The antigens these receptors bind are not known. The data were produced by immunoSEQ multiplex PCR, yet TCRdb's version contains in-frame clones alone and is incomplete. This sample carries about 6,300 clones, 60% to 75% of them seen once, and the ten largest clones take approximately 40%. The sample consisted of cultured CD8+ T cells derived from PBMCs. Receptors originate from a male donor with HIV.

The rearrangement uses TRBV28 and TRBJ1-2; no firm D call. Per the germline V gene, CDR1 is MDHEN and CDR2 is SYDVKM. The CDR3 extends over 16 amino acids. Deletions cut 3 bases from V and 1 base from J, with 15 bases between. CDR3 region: CASSLYPPDLNYGYTF. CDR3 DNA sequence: TGTGCCAGCAGTTTGTATCCTCCAGACCTTAACTATGGCTACACCTTC.

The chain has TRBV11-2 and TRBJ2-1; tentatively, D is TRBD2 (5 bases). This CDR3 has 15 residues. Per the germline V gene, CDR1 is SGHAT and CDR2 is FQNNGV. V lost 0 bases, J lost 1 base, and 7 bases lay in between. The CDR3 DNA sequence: TGTGCCAGCAGCTTAGAGCGGGTGTCCTACAATGAGCAGTTCTTC. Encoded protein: CASSLERVSYNEQFF.

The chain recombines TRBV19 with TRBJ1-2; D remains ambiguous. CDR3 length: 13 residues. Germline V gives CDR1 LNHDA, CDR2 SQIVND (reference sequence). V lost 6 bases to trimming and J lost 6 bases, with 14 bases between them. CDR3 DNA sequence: TGTGCCAGTAGCCCCCGCCGCAAGGATGGCTACACCTTC. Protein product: CASSPRRKDGYTF.

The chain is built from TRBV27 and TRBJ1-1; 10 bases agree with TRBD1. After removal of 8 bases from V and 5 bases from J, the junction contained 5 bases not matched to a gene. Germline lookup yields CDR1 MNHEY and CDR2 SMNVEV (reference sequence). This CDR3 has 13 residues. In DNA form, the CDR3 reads TGTGCCAGCGGATGGACAGGGGGGACTGAAGCTTTCTTT. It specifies CASGWTGGTEAFF.

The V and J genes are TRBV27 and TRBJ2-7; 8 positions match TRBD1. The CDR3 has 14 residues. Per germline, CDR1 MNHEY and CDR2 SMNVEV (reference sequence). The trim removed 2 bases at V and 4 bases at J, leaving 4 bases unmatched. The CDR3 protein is CASSLGQGPYEQYF. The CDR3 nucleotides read TGTGCCAGCAGTTTAGGACAGGGCCCTTACGAGCAGTACTTC.

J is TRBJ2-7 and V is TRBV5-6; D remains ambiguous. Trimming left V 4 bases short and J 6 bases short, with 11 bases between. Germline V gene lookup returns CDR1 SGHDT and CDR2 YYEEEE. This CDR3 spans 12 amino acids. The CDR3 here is CASSLLSGEQYF. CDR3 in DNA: TGTGCCAGCAGCCTCCTATCAGGCGAGCAGTACTTC.

CDR3 DNA sequence: TGTGCCAGCAGCTTCGGAACAGGGTTCTCTGGAAACACCATATATTTT. It encodes CASSFGTGFSGNTIYF. The gene calls are TRBV11-2 and TRBJ1-3, with a weak D call TRBD1 (6 bases). Trimming shortened V by 3 bases and J by 0 bases, and 12 bases separated the two germline ends. Germline V gene data show CDR1 as SGHAT and CDR2 as FQNNGV. The CDR3 loop spans 16 amino acids.

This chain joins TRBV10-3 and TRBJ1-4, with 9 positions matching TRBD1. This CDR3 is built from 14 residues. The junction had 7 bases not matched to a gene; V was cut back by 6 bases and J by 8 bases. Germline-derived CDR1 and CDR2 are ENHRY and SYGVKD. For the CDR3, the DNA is TGTGCCATCAGGGGGGACAGGGAATACGAAAAACTGTTTTTT. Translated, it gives CAIRGDREYEKLFF.

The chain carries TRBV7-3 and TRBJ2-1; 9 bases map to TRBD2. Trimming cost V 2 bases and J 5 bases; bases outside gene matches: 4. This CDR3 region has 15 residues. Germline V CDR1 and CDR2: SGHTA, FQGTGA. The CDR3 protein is CASSLLASGNNEQFF. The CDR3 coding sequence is TGTGCCAGCAGCTTATTGGCTAGCGGGAACAATGAGCAGTTCTTC.

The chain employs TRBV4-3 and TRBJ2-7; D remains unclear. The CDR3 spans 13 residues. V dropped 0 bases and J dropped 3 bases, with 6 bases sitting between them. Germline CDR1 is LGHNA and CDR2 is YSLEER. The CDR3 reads CASSQELSYEQYF. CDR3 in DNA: TGCGCCAGCAGCCAAGAATTAAGCTACGAGCAGTACTTC.

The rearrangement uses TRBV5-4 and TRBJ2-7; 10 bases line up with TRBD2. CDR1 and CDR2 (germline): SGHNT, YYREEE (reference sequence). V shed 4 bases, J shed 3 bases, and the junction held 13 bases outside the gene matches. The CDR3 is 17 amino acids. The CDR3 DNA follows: TGTGCCAGCAGCGCGAATACCGGGACTAGCGCCTACTACGAGCAGTACTTC. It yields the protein CASSANTGTSAYYEQYF.

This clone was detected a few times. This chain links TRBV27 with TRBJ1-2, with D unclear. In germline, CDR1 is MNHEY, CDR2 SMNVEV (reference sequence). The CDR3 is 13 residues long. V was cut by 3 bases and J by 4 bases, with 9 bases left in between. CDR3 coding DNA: TGTGCCAGCAGTTTCGGGCAGGCCTATGGCTACACCTTC. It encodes CASSFGQAYGYTF.

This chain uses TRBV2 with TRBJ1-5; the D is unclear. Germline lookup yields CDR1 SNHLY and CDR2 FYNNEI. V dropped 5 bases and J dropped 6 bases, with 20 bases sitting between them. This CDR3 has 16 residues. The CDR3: CASSKGRMGAAQPQHF. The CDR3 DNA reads TGTGCCAGCAGTAAAGGGAGAATGGGAGCAGCTCAGCCCCAGCATTTT.

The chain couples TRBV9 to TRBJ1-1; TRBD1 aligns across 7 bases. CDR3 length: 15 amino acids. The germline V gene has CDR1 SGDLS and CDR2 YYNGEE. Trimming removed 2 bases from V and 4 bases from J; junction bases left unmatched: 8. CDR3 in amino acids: CASSVTGIVRTEAFF. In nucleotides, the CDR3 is TGTGCCAGCAGCGTGACAGGGATTGTTCGCACTGAAGCTTTCTTT.

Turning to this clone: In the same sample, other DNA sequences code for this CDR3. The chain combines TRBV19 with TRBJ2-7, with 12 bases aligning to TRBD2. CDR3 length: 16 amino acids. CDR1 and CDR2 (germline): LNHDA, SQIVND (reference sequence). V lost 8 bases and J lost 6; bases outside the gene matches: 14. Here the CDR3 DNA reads TGTGCCAGTTCGGGAGTCCGACTAGCGGGAGCCGGCGAGCAGTACTTC. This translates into CASSGVRLAGAGEQYF.

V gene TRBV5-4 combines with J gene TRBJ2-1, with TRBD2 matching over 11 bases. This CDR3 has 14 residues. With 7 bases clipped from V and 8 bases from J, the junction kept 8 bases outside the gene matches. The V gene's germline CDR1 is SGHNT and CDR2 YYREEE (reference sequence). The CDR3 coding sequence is TGTGCCAGCTACACTAGCGGGGGATTTTATGAGCAGTTCTTC. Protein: CASYTSGGFYEQFF. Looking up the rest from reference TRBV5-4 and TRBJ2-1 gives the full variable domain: ETGVTQSPTHLIKTRGQQVTLRCSSQSGHNTVSWYQQALGQGPQFIFQYYREEENGRGNFPPRFSGLQFPNYSSELNVNALELDDSALYLCASYTSGGFYEQFFGPGTRLTVL.

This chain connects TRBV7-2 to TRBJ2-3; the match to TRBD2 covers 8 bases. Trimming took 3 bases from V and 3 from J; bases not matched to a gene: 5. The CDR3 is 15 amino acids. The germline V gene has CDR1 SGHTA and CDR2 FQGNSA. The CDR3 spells CASSFTGGRTDTQYF. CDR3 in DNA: TGTGCCAGCAGCTTTACGGGAGGGAGGACAGATACGCAGTATTTT.

The CDR3 reads CASTWISQTNTEAFF. The CDR3 bases are TGTGCCAGTACCTGGATCTCTCAAACGAACACTGAAGCTTTCTTT. The J gene is TRBJ1-1, the V gene TRBV2, with D hard to call. Germline-derived CDR1 and CDR2 are SNHLY and FYNNEI. The CDR3 is made up of 15 amino acids. The V gene lost 9 bases and the J gene lost 1 base, with 18 bases spanning the gap.

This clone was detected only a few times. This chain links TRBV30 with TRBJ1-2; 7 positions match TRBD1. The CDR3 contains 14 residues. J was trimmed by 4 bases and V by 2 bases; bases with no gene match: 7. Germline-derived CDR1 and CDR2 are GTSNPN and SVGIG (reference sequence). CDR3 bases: TGTGCCTGGAGTCTCCTCCGGGACAGCTATGGCTACACCTTC. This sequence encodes CAWSLLRDSYGYTF. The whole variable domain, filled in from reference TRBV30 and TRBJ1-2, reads SQTIHQWPATLVQPVGSPLSLECTVEGTSNPNLYWYRQAAGRGLQLLFYSVGIGQISSEVPQNLSASRPQDRQFILSSKKLLLSDSGFYLCAWSLLRDSYGYTFGSGTRLTVV.

The CDR3 region is CASSLVAGVEETQYF. DNA of the CDR3: TGTGCCAGCAGCTTAGTAGCCGGGGTAGAAGAGACCCAGTACTTC. The rearrangement links TRBV7-6 to TRBJ2-5; tentatively, D is TRBD2 (5 bases). V lost 1 base to trimming and J lost 3 bases, with 12 bases between them. Germline CDR1 and CDR2: SGHVS and FNYEAQ. This CDR3 is 15 amino acids long.

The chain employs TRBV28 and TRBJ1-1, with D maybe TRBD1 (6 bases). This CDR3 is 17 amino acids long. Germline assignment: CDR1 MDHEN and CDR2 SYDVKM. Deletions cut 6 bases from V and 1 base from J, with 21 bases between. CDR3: CASRVLAGASENTEAFF. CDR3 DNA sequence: TGTGCCAGCAGGGTACTTGCAGGGGCCTCCGAGAACACTGAAGCTTTCTTT. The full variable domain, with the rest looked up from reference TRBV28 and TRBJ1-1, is DVKVTQSSRYLVKRTGEKVFLECVQDMDHENMFWYRQDPGLGLRLIYFSYDVKMKEKGDIPEGYSVSREKKERFSLILESASTNQTSMYLCASRVLAGASENTEAFFGQGTRLTVV.

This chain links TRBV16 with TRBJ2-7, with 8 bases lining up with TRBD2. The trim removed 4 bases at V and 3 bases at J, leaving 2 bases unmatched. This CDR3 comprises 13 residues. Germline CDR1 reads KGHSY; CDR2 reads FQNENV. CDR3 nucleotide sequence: TGTGCCAGCAGCCCGGGGGGGGACTACGAGCAGTACTTC. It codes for CASSPGGDYEQYF.

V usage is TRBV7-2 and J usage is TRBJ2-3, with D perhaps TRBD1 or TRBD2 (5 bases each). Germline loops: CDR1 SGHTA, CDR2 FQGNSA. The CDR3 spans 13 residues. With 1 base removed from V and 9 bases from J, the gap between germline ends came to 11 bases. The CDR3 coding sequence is TGTGCCAGCAGCTTAGACGGGGCCCAGACGCAGTATTTT. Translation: CASSLDGAQTQYF.

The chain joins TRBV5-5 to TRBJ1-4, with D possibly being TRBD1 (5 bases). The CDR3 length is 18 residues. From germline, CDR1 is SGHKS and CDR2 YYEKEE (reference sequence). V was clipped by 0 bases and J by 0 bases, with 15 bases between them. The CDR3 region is CASSLEQVGVPTNEKLFF. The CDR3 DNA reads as TGTGCCAGCAGCTTGGAACAGGTTGGGGTTCCAACTAATGAAAAACTGTTTTTT.

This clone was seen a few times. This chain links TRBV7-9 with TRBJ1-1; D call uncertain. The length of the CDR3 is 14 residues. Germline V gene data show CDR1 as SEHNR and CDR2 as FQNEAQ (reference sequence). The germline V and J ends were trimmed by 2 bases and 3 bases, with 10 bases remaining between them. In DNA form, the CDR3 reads TGTGCCAGCAGCTTAAACCCGAGGGACACTGAAGCTTTCTTT. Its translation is CASSLNPRDTEAFF.

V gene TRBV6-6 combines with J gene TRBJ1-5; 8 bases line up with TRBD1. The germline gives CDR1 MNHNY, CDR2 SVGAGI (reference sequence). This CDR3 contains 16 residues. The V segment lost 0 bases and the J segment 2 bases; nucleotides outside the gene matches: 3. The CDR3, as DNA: TGTGCCAGCAGTTACTCTGACAGGGGAGGCAATCAGCCCCAGCATTTT. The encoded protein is CASSYSDRGGNQPQHF.

The CDR3 DNA reads as TGTGCCAGCAGTCACGGGCAGGGGAGATGGTATGGCTACACCTTC. This encodes CASSHGQGRWYGYTF. The V and J genes are TRBV28 and TRBJ1-2, with D possibly matching TRBD1 (6 bases). CDR1 and CDR2 from the germline V gene are MDHEN and SYDVKM. The CDR3 length is 15 residues. The V end was cut by 5 bases, the J end by 5 bases, with 18 bases between.

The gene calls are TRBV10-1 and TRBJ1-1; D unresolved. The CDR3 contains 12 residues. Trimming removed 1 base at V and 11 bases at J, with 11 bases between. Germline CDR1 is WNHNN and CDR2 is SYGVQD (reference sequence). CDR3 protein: CASSEYAGQAFF. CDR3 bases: TGCGCCAGCAGTGAGTACGCGGGTCAGGCTTTCTTT.

The CDR3 bases are TGTGCCAGCAGCTTACCCCCAGGGGGAGAGACCGGGGAGCTGTTTTTT. It yields the protein CASSLPPGGETGELFF. The J gene is TRBJ2-2, the V gene TRBV9; TRBD1 aligns across 7 bases. CDR1 and CDR2 from the germline V gene are SGDLS and YYNGEE. V was clipped by 4 bases and J by 5 bases; unmatched bases: 11. This CDR3 spans 16 amino acids. The full variable domain, in which reference TRBV9 and TRBJ2-2 provide the parts outside the CDR3, is DSGVTQTPKHLITATGQRVTLRCSPRSGDLSVYWYQQSLDQGLQFLIQYYNGEERAKGNILERFSAQQFPDLHSELNLSSLELGDSALYFCASSLPPGGETGELFFGEGSRLTVL.